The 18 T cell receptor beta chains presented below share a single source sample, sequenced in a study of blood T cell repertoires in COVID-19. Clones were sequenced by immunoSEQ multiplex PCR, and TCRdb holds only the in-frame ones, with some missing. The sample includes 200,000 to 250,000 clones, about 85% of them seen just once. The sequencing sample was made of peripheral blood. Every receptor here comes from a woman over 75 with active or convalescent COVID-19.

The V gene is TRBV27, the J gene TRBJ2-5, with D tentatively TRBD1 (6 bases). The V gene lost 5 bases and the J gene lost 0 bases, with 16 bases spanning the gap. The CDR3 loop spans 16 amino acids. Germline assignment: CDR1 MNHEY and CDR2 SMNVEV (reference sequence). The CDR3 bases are TGTGCCAGCAGTCCCTTGGGGCAGGGGTACCAAGAGACCCAGTACTTC. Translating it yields CASSPLGQGYQETQYF.

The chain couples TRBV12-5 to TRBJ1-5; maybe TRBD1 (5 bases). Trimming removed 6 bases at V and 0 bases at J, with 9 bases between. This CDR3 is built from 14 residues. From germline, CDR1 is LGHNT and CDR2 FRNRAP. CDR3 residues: CASGDSYSNQPQHF. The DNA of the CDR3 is TGTGCTAGTGGCGACAGCTATAGCAATCAGCCCCAGCATTTT.

The CDR3 DNA follows: TGTGCCAGTAGTCCCCCCTACTCCTACAATGAGCAGTTCTTC. This codes for CASSPPYSYNEQFF. The V call is TRBV19, the J call TRBJ2-1, with unresolved D. The germline V gene has CDR1 LNHDA and CDR2 SQIVND (reference sequence). Trimming removed 5 bases at V and 0 bases at J, with 8 bases between. The CDR3 is made up of 14 amino acids.

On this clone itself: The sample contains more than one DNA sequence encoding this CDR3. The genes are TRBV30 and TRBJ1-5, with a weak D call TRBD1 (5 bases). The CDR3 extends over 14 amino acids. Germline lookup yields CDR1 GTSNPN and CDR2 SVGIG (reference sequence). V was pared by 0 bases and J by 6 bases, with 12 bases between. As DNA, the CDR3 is TGTGCCTGGAGTGTCGGCGGGGCAGGTCAGCCCCAGCATTTT. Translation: CAWSVGGAGQPQHF.

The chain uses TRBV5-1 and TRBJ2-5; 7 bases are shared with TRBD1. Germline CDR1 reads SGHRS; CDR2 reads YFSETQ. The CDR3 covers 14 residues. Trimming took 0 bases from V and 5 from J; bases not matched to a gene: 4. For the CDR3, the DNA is TGCGCCAGCAGCTTGGGACAGGGTATGGAGACCCAGTACTTC. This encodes CASSLGQGMETQYF.

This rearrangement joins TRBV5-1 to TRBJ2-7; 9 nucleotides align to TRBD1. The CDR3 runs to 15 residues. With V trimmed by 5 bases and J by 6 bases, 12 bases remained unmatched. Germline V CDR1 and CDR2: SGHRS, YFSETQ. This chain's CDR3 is CASRPDGGTGIEQYF. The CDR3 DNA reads TGCGCCAGCAGACCCGACGGCGGGACAGGGATCGAGCAGTACTTC.

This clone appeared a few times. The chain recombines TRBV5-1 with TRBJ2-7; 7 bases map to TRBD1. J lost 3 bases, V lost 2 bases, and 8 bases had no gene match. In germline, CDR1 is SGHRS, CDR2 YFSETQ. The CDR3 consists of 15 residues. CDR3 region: CASSFAGTDLYEQYF. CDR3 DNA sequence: TGCGCCAGCAGCTTTGCCGGGACAGATCTCTACGAGCAGTACTTC.

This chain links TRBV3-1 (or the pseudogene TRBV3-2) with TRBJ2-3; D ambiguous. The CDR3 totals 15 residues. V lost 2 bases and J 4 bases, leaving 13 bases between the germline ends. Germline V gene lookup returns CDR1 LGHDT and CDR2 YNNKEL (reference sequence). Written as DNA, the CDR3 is TGTGCCAGCAGCCAAAACTCTGACGGGTCAGATACGCAGTATTTT. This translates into CASSQNSDGSDTQYF.

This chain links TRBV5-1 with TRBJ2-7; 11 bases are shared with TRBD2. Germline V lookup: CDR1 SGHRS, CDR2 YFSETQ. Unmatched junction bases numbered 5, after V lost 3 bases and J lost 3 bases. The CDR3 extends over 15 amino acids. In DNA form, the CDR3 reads TGCGCCAGCAGCTCACTGACTAGCGGGGACTACGAGCAGTACTTC. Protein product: CASSSLTSGDYEQYF.

The CDR3 reads CAWSTGLAGNTDTQYF. CDR3 DNA: TGTGCCTGGAGCACAGGGCTAGCGGGAAACACAGATACGCAGTATTTT. The chain carries TRBV30 and TRBJ2-3; 9 nucleotides agree with TRBD2. CDR1 GTSNPN and CDR2 SVGIG come from the germline V gene (reference sequence). The CDR3 length is 16 residues. The V segment lost 3 bases and the J segment 2 bases; nucleotides outside the gene matches: 9.

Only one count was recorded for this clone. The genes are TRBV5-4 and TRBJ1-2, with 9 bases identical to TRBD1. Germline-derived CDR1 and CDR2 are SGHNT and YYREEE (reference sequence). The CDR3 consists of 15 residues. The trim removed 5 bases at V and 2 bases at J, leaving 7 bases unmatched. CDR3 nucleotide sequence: TGTGCCAGCAGGGCCGGGACAGGGTTAAACTATGGCTACACCTTC. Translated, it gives CASRAGTGLNYGYTF.

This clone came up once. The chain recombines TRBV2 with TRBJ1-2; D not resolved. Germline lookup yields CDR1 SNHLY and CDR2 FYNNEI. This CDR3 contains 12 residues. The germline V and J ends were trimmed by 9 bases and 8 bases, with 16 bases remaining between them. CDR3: CASTGTGWGYTF. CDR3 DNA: TGTGCCAGTACCGGAACGGGTTGGGGCTACACCTTC.

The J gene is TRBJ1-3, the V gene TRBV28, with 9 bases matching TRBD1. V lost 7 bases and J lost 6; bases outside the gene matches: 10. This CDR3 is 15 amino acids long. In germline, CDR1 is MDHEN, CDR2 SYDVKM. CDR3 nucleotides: TGTGCCAGCACCTCGGGGACAGGGTGGCTAAACACCATATATTTT. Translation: CASTSGTGWLNTIYF.

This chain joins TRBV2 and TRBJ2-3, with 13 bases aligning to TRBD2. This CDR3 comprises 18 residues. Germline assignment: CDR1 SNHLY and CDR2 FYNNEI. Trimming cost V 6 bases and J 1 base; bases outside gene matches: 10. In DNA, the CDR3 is TGTGCCAGCAGCCCCCTGGGGGGACTAGCGGGACGCACAGATACGCAGTATTTT. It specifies CASSPLGGLAGRTDTQYF.

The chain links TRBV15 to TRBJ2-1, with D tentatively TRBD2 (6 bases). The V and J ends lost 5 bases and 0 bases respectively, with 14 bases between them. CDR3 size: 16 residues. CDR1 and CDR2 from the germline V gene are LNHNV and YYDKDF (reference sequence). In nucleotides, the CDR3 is TGTGCCACCAGCCAGGGACTCCTGAGCTCCTACAATGAGCAGTTCTTC. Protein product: CATSQGLLSSYNEQFF. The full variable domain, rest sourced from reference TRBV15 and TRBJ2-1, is DAMVIQNPRYQVTQFGKPVTLSCSQTLNHNVMYWYQQKSSQAPKLLFHYYDKDFNNEADTPDNFQSRRPNTSFCFLDIRSPGLGDTAMYLCATSQGLLSSYNEQFFGPGTRLTVL.

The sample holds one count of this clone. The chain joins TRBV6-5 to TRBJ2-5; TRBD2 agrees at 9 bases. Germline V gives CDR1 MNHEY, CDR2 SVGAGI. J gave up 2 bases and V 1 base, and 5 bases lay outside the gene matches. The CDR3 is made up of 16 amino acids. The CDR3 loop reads CASSYFLAGNQETQYF. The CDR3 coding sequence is TGTGCCAGCAGTTACTTCCTAGCGGGGAATCAAGAGACCCAGTACTTC.

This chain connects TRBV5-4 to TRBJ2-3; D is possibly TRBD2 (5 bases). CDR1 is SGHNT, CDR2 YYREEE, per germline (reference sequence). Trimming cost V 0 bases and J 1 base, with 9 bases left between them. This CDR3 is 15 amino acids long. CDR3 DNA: TGTGCCAGCAGCTTGGACCTCGGGGGCACAGATACGCAGTATTTT. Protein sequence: CASSLDLGGTDTQYF. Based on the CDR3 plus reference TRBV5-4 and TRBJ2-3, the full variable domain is ETGVTQSPTHLIKTRGQQVTLRCSSQSGHNTVSWYQQALGQGPQFIFQYYREEENGRGNFPPRFSGLQFPNYSSELNVNALELDDSALYLCASSLDLGGTDTQYFGPGTRLTVL.

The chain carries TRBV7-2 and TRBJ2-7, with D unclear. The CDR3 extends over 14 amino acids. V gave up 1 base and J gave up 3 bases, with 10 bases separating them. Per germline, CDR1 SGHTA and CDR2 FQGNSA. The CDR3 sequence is CASSLGRQNYEQYF. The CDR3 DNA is TGTGCCAGCAGCTTAGGTCGCCAGAACTACGAGCAGTACTTC.